The rows below give T cell receptor beta chains drawn from one sample of a study of CD8+CD57+ T cells in acquired aplastic anemia. One entry per CDR3 protein results from TCRdb running MiXCR on the reads. The sample has some 180,000 distinct CDR3 sequences; 45% to 60% are singletons. Specimen: sorted CD4+, CD8+, or CD8+CD57+ T cells (not recorded which) from PBMCs. The origin of the receptors is a human donor with aplastic anemia. CDR3s include the opening cysteine and the closing phenylalanine or tryptophan. The D gene is left open where the match is weak. Not all rows give a size; the values are once, few, many and, for expanded clones, a class.

v_call	j_call	clone_size	d_call	cdr3_nt	cdr3_aa
TRBV5-5	TRBJ2-2	few	-	TGTGCCAGCAGCTTGACGGGGGCACACACCGGGGAGCTGTTTTTT	CASSLTGAHTGELFF
TRBV14	TRBJ1-2	-	TRBD1	TGTGCCAGCAGCCAAGATGGGACAGATCGTTATGGCTACACCTTC	CASSQDGTDRYGYTF
TRBV5-1	TRBJ1-5	many	-	TGCGCCAGCTCGCCGGGCAGGGACGATCAGCCCCAGCATTTT	CASSPGRDDQPQHF
TRBV20-1	TRBJ2-1	-	TRBD1	TGCAGTGCTAGAGAGGACAGGGGGCCCGGGTCGTACAATGTGCAGGTCTTC	CSAREDRGPGSYNVQVF
TRBV24-1	TRBJ1-5	-	-	TGTGCCACCAGTGATTTGGGGGGGGATCAGCCCCAGCATTTT	CATSDLGGDQPQHF
TRBV24-1	TRBJ1-2	-	-	TGTGCCACCAGTGATTTGGACAGGACTTATGGCTACACCTTC	CATSDLDRTYGYTF
TRBV2	TRBJ1-6	-	-	TGTGCCAGGGGTGAAGGCCAGGGATATTCACCCCTCCACTTT	CARGEGQGYSPLHF
TRBV7-7	TRBJ2-2	-	-	TGTGCTAGCAGCTTGGCCTTTAATGGCGGGGAGCTGTTTTTT	CASSLAFNGGELFF
TRBV29-1	TRBJ2-5	-	-	TGCAGCGTTGAACCCACCATTGACGCCCAGTACTTC	CSVEPTIDAQYF
TRBV15	TRBJ1-4	-	-	TGTGCCACCAGCCAATTGGAGGGAAAACTGTTTTTT	CATSQLEGKLFF
TRBV29-1	TRBJ2-3	-	-	TGCAGCGTCTTTTGGGCAGGGAGGAGCACAGATACGCAGTATTTT	CSVFWAGRSTDTQYF
TRBV15	TRBJ2-2	-	-	TGTGCCACCAGCAGAGTGTCAGGTTACACCGGGGAGCTGTTTTTT	CATSRVSGYTGELFF
TRBV5-6	TRBJ1-2	-	TRBD1	TGTGCCAGCAGCACCGACAGGGATAACTATGGCTACACCTTC	CASSTDRDNYGYTF
TRBV25-1	TRBJ1-4	-	-	TGTGCCAGCAGTGGTGGGGTATGGGAAAAACTGTTTTTT	CASSGGVWEKLFF
TRBV7-6	TRBJ2-3	-	-	TGTGCCAGCAGCTTAGCGGGGGGGCGAGATACGCAGTATTTT	CASSLAGGRDTQYF
TRBV7-8	TRBJ2-5	-	-	TGTGCCAGCAGCTTAAGGACAAACCAAGAGACCCAGTACTTC	CASSLRTNQETQYF
TRBV11-2	TRBJ2-2	-	TRBD2	TGTGCCAGCAGCCGACTAGCGGGACCCACCGGGGAGCTGTTTTTT	CASSRLAGPTGELFF
TRBV7-8	TRBJ2-3	-	-	TGTGCCAGCAGCTTAGGGGGACCCACAGATACGCAGTATTTT	CASSLGGPTDTQYF
TRBV5-1	TRBJ2-2	-	TRBD1	TGCGCCAGCAGCTTGCCACCGACAGGGGTCGGGACCGGGGAGCTGTTTTTT	CASSLPPTGVGTGELFF
TRBV6-1	TRBJ1-1	-	TRBD1	TGTGCCAGCAGTGACCAACAGGGGGCCACTGAAGCTTTCTTT	CASSDQQGATEAFF
TRBV9	TRBJ1-6	-	-	TGTGCCAGCAGCGCAAACACAGGGACTCTTAATAATTCACCCCTCCACTTT	CASSANTGTLNNSPLHF
TRBV20-1	TRBJ2-3	many	-	TGCAGTGCTAGAGACGACGGGCCATCAAATACGCAGTATTTT	CSARDDGPSNTQYF
TRBV15	TRBJ2-5	-	-	TGTGCCACCAGCAGAGGGATCCTACAAGAGACCCAGTACTTC	CATSRGILQETQYF
TRBV10-3	TRBJ2-5	many	-	TGTGCCATCAGTGAGTCGGGGCCCCAGAGGATGGAGACCCAGTACTTC	CAISESGPQRMETQYF
TRBV20-1	TRBJ1-1	-	-	TGCAGTGCCGCCCGCGGAATTGAAGCTTTCTTT	CSAARGIEAFF
TRBV7-2	TRBJ1-2	many	TRBD1	TGTGCCAGCAGACCCCTACCGGGACAGTCTCATTATGGCTACACCTTC	CASRPLPGQSHYGYTF
TRBV20-1	TRBJ2-2	-	TRBD2	TGCAGTGCTAGGTCGCTAGCGGGGGGCACCGGGGAGCTGTTTTTT	CSARSLAGGTGELFF
TRBV4-1	TRBJ2-1	few	-	TGCGCCAGCAGCCAAATTAATCTAGTCAACTACAATGAGCAGTTCTTC	CASSQINLVNYNEQFF
TRBV19	TRBJ2-7	few	TRBD2	TGTGCCAGTAGTATTCTGGCGGGAGGGCCCTACGAGCAGTACTTC	CASSILAGGPYEQYF
TRBV7-2	TRBJ2-7	few	-	TGTGCCAGCAGCTTGGGTGGGGGGAACGAGCAGTACTTC	CASSLGGGNEQYF
TRBV7-6	TRBJ2-5	-	-	TGTGCCAGCAGCTTAAGGGGACGGGAGACCCAGTACTTC	CASSLRGRETQYF